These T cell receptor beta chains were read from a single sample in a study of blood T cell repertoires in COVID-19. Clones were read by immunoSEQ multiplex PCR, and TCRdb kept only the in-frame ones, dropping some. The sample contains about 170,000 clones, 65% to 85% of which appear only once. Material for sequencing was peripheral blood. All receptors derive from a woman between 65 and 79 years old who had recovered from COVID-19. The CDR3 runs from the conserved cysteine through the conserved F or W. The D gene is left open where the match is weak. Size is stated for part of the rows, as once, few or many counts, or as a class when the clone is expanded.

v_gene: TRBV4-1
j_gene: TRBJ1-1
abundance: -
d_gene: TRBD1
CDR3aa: CASSQAGQGARAFF
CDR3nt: TGCGCCAGCAGCCAAGCCGGGCAGGGGGCGCGGGCTTTCTTT

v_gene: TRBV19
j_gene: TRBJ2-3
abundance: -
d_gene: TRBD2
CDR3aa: CASSTHEAGGLGGGQYF
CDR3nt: TGTGCCAGTAGTACCCACGAAGCGGGGGGCCTAGGGGGCGGGCAGTATTTT

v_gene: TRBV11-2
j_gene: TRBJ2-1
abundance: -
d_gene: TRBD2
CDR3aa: CASSPAGGNEQFF
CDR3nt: TGTGCCAGCAGCCCCGCGGGAGGCAATGAGCAGTTCTTC

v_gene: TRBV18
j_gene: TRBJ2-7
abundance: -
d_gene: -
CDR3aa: CASSPPLQPYEQYF
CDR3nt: TGTGCCAGCTCACCACCATTACAGCCCTACGAGCAGTACTTC

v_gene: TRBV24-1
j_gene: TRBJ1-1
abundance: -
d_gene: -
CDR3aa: CATSVSGHTEAFF
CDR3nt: TGTGCCACCAGTGTGAGTGGGCACACTGAAGCTTTCTTT

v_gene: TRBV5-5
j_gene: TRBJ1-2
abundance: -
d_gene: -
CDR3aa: CASSPDNNYGYTF
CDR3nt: TGTGCCAGCAGCCCGGACAATAACTATGGCTACACCTTC

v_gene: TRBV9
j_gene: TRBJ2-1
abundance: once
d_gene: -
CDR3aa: CASSVATGLGATQFF
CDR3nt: TGTGCCAGCAGCGTAGCTACGGGTTTGGGGGCCACGCAGTTCTTC

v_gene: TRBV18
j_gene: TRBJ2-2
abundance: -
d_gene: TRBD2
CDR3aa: CASSPGTSGTGTGELFF
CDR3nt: TGTGCCAGCTCCCCAGGGACTAGCGGGACGGGCACCGGGGAGCTGTTTTTT

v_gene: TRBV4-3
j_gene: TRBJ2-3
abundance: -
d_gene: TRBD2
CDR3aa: CASSPGQTASGTDTQYF
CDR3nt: TGCGCCAGCAGCCCAGGACAAACGGCTAGCGGTACAGATACGCAGTATTTT

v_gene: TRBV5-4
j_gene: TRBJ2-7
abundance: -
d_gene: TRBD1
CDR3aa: CASKGTGWKSYEQYF
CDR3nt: TGTGCCAGCAAAGGGACAGGGTGGAAATCCTACGAGCAGTACTTC

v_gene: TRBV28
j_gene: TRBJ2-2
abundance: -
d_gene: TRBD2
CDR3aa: CASSFRFPPSGTSGRAWTGELFF
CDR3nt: TGTGCCAGCAGTTTCCGATTTCCCCCCTCTGGGACTAGCGGGAGGGCCTGGACCGGGGAGCTGTTTTTT